Reported below is one T cell receptor (beta chain). The antigen remains undetermined. This entry comes from a study of monozygotic twins with inflammatory bowel disease. Whole-study results and caveats: Perhaps reflecting limited power, concordant and discordant twins did not differ in repertoire similarity.

TCRdb re-analyzed the 5' RACE reads; it lists each CDR3 protein once, without DNA. The table lists 400,000 to 500,000 distinct CDR3 sequences. The CDR3 runs to 13 residues. From germline, CDR1 is SGHRS and CDR2 YFSETQ. Every single donor had an approximately 2.7 ml blood sample drawn. The specimen was blood. V and J are TRBV5-1 and TRBJ2-3; TCRdb selects TRBD1, and the lack of DNA leaves this call unchecked. The TCR sequence derives from a human donor with ulcerative colitis or Crohn's disease, or a healthy co-twin of an affected twin (not recorded which). CDR3: CASSGDRTDTQYF.